This T cell receptor beta chain is drawn from a study of blood T cells in healthy people across ages. Researchers report isolating at least 6.5 million PBMCs per sample. Combining a sample-barcoded 5' primer with a J-beta primer mix, a second PCR ran for roughly 6 to 11 cycles. TCRdb independently ran MiXCR on the 5' RACE reads; one entry per CDR3 protein. The data hold almost 1 million distinct CDR3 sequences, with around 54% observed a single time. The V end was cut by 0 bases, the J end by 1 base, with 25 bases between. Germline V gene data show CDR1 as DFQATT and CDR2 as SNEGSKA (reference sequence). This CDR3 has 19 amino acids.

Sample: blood. This TCR was recovered from a woman in her sixties in good health. The chain recombines TRBV20-1 with TRBJ2-7, with D unresolved. This chain's CDR3 is CSARDGWAKTGMKSYEQYF. CDR3 DNA sequence: TGCAGTGCTAGAGATGGGTGGGCAAAAACCGGCATGAAATCCTACGAGCAGTACTTC.